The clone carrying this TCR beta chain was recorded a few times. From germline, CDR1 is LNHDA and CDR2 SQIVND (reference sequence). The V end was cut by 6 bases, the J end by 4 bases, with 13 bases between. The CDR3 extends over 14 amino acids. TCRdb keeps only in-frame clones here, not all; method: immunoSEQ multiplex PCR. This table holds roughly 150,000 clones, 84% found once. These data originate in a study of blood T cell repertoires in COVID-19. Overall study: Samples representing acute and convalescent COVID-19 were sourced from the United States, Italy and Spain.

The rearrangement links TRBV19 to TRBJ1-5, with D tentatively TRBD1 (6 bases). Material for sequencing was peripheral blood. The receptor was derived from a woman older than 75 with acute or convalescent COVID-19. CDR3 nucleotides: TGTGCCAGTAGCGGTACAGGGACAAATCAGCCCCAGCATTTT. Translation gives CASSGTGTNQPQHF.